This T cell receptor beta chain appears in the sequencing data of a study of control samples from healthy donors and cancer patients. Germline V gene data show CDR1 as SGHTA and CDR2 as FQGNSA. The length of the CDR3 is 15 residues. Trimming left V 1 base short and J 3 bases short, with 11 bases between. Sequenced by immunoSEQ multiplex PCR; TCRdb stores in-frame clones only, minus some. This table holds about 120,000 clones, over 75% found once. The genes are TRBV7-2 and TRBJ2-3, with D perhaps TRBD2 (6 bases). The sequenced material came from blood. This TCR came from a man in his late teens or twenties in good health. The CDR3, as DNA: TGTGCCAGCAGCTTAGTGGGAGGAGGGACAGATACGCAGTATTTT. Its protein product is CASSLVGGGTDTQYF.